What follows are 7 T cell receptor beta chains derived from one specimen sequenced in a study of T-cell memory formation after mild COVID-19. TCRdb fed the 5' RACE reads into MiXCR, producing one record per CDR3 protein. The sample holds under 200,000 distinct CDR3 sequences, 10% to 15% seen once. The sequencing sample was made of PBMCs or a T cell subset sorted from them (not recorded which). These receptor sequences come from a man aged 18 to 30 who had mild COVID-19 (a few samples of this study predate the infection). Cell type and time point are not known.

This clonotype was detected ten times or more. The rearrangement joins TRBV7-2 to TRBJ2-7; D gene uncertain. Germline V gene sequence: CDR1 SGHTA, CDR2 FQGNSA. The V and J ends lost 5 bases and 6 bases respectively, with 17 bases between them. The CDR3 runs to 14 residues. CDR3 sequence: CASSLGPTPLEQYF. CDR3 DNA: TGTGCCAGCAGCCTCGGACCCACACCCCTCGAGCAGTACTTC.

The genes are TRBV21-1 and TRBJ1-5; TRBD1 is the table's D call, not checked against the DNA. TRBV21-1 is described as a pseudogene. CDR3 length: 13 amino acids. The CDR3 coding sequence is TGTGCCAGGTCCGACAGGGTTGATCAGCCCCAGCATTTT. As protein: CARSDRVDQPQHF.

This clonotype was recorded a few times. The CDR3 region is CASSPREASYEQYF. CDR3 nucleotides: TGTGCCAGCAGCCCACGCGAAGCTAGCTACGAGCAGTACTTC. The chain recombines TRBV7-8 with TRBJ2-7; D call uncertain. The length of the CDR3 is 14 residues. V shed 5 bases and J shed 3 bases, with 14 bases lying between them. The germline V gene has CDR1 SGHVS and CDR2 FQNEAQ. Combining the CDR3 with reference TRBV7-8 and TRBJ2-7 gives the whole variable domain GAGVSQSPRYKVAKRGQDVALRCDPISGHVSLFWYQQALGQGPEFLTYFQNEAQLDKSGLPSDRFFAERPEGSVSTLKIQRTQQEDSAVYLCASSPREASYEQYFGPGTRLTVT.

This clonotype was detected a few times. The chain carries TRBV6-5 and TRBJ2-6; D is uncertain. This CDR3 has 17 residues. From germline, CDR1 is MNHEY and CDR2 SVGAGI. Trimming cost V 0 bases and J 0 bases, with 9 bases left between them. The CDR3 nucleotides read TGTGCCAGCAGTTACTCGCGACAAAGCTCTGGGGCCAACGTCCTGACTTTC. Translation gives CASSYSRQSSGANVLTF.

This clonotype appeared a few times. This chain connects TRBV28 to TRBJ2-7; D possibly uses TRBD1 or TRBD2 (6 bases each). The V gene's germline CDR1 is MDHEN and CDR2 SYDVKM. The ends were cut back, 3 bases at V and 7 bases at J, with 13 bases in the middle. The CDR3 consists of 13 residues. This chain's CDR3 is CASSFMGGWEQYV. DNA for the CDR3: TGTGCCAGCAGTTTCATGGGGGGCTGGGAGCAGTACGTC.

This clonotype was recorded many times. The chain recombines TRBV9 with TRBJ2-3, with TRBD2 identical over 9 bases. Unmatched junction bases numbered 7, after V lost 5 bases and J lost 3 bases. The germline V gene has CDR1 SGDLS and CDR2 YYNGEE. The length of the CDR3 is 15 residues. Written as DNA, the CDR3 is TGTGCCAGCAGTGTGGCAGCGGGGGGTACAGATACGCAGTATTTT. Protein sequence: CASSVAAGGTDTQYF.

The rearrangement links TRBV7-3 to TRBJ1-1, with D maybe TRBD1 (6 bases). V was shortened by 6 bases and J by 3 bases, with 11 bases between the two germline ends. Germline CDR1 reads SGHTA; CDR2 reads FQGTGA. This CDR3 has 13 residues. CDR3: CASRQQGDTEAFF. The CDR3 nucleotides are TGTGCCAGCAGACAACAGGGCGACACTGAAGCTTTCTTT.